Listed here is a single T cell receptor (beta chain). This table comes from immunoSEQ multiplex PCR, and its TCRdb copy is limited to in-frame clones, with some not included. The sample yields more than 65,000 clones, around 96% seen once. CDR3 length: 13 amino acids. The germline gives CDR1 SGHTS, CDR2 YDEGEE. With 8 bases removed from V and 4 bases from J, the gap between germline ends came to 13 bases. This specimen belongs to a study of technical replicates of blood from several donors. The source of this sequence is a human donor in good health. The chain recombines TRBV5-8 with TRBJ2-4; a weak D match, TRBD1 (6 bases). Sequencing was performed on T cells isolated from PBMCs. CDR3 region: CARTQDSKNIQYF. CDR3 coding DNA: TGTGCCAGGACCCAGGACAGTAAAAACATTCAGTACTTC.